The 20 T cell receptor beta chains presented below share a single source sample, sequenced in a study of cytomegalovirus exposure and HLA in healthy donors. PCR employed 60 Vbeta and 13 Jbeta primers. Repertoires were generated with immunoSEQ multiplex PCR, while TCRdb's copy carries only in-frame clones and drops some. The sample includes about 120,000 clones, 70% to 85% of them seen just once. Sequencing used PBMCs. The origin of the receptors is a human donor in good health.

This CDR3 reads CASSFRLAANTGELFF. The CDR3 nucleotides read TGTGCCAGCAGCTTTCGACTAGCGGCGAACACCGGGGAGCTGTTTTTT. The V call is TRBV7-9, the J call TRBJ2-2, with 9 bases lining up with TRBD2. The CDR3 contains 16 residues. Germline V gives CDR1 SEHNR, CDR2 FQNEAQ (reference sequence). J gave up 0 bases and V 3 bases, and 2 bases lay outside the gene matches.

The genes are TRBV2 and TRBJ2-7; TRBD1 matches 10 bases. The CDR3 has 16 residues. Unmatched junction bases numbered 9, after V lost 3 bases and J lost 4 bases. Germline lookup yields CDR1 SNHLY and CDR2 FYNNEI. The CDR3 DNA reads TGTGCCAGCAGTGACGCAACCGGGACAGGGGAGTACGAGCAGTACTTC. The encoded protein is CASSDATGTGEYEQYF.

The rearrangement links TRBV5-1 to TRBJ2-5; 11 bases match TRBD1. The CDR3 contains 16 residues. Germline V gene data show CDR1 as SGHRS and CDR2 as YFSETQ. The V and J ends lost 0 bases and 5 bases, in that order; junction bases with no gene match: 6. The CDR3 is CASSLEGQGAWETQYF. The CDR3 DNA is TGCGCCAGCAGCTTGGAAGGACAGGGGGCCTGGGAGACCCAGTACTTC.

This clone was counted once. V is TRBV19 and J is TRBJ1-2, with unresolved D. Trimming cost V 1 base and J 1 base, with 7 bases left between them. The CDR3 totals 14 residues. CDR1 and CDR2 from the germline V gene are LNHDA and SQIVND (reference sequence). The CDR3 region is CASSIAGFNYGYTF. The CDR3 DNA is TGTGCCAGTAGTATAGCAGGATTTAACTATGGCTACACCTTC.

This clone was observed a single time. The V gene is TRBV6-5, the J gene TRBJ2-5, with no clear D. The J call may be incorrect, as the DNA end agrees better with TRBJ2-7. Germline V CDR1 and CDR2: MNHEY, SVGAGI. CDR3 length: 13 amino acids. The CDR3 loop reads CASSRHGSYEQYF. In nucleotides, the CDR3 is TGTGCCAGCAGCCGCCACGGGTCCTACGAGCAGTACTTC.

The chain links TRBV28 to TRBJ2-1, with 11 positions matching TRBD2. The CDR3 contains 16 residues. V lost 4 bases and J lost 4; bases outside the gene matches: 6. Germline assignment: CDR1 MDHEN and CDR2 SYDVKM. CDR3 protein: CASSSPTSGVYNEQFF. Here the CDR3 DNA reads TGTGCCAGCAGTTCCCCGACTAGCGGGGTTTACAATGAGCAGTTCTTC.

A remark on this clone: At one boundary the junction diverges from the germline segment, which might be a read error. The rearrangement links TRBV5-1 to TRBJ2-3; TRBD2 might be the D (6 bases). The CDR3 totals 14 residues. CDR1 SGHRS and CDR2 YFSETQ come from the germline V gene. CDR3 loop: CASLRDSYTDTQCF. CDR3 bases: TGCGCCAGCCTCCGGGACTCCTACACAGATACGCAGTGTTTT.

This chain joins TRBV27 and TRBJ2-7; D gene ambiguous. This CDR3 comprises 18 residues. V was cut by 2 bases and J by 2 bases, with 22 bases left in between. Germline CDR1 and CDR2: MNHEY and SMNVEV (reference sequence). The DNA for the CDR3 is TGTGCCAGCAGTTTACAACCCCCAATCGGGTCTTCGGCCTACGAGCAGTACTTC. Translating gives CASSLQPPIGSSAYEQYF.

J is TRBJ2-3 and V is TRBV7-6; TRBD1 is a possible D gene (8 bases). There are 16 residues in the CDR3. Trimming stripped 5 bases from V and 6 bases from J, with 21 bases between. CDR1 and CDR2 (germline): SGHVS, FNYEAQ. CDR3 loop: CASSPGGGSDWDTQYF. The CDR3 DNA is TGTGCCAGCAGCCCAGGGGGCGGGAGCGATTGGGATACGCAGTATTTT.

This rearrangement joins TRBV7-9 to TRBJ1-4, with 9 nucleotides matching TRBD1. The CDR3 is 16 residues long. The junction had 13 bases not matched to a gene; V was cut back by 7 bases and J by 7 bases. CDR1 and CDR2 from the germline V gene are SEHNR and FQNEAQ (reference sequence). The CDR3 DNA follows: TGTGCCAGCACCGGACAGGGGAAAGGTGGTGGTGAAAAACTGTTTTTT. Amino acid sequence: CASTGQGKGGGEKLFF.

The chain has TRBV9 and TRBJ2-7, with 7 bases fitting TRBD2. Per germline, CDR1 SGDLS and CDR2 YYNGEE. V was clipped by 0 bases and J by 0 bases; unmatched bases: 3. This CDR3 is 15 amino acids long. CDR3 sequence reads: CASSVAGGYSYEQYF. Written as DNA, the CDR3 is TGTGCCAGCAGCGTAGCGGGAGGTTACTCCTACGAGCAGTACTTC.

The V call is TRBV27, the J call TRBJ1-2, with TRBD1 matching over 8 bases. Germline V gene data show CDR1 as MNHEY and CDR2 as SMNVEV (reference sequence). Germline trimming cut 3 bases from V and 7 bases from J; bases unmatched to any gene: 4. The CDR3 totals 13 residues. CDR3 sequence reads: CASSFRGQGGYTF. CDR3 nucleotides: TGTGCCAGCAGTTTCAGGGGGCAGGGTGGCTACACCTTC.

The V and J genes are TRBV28 and TRBJ2-1; D call uncertain. The CDR3 runs 12 residues. The germline gives CDR1 MDHEN, CDR2 SYDVKM. The V gene lost 3 bases and the J gene lost 8 bases, with 8 bases spanning the gap. The CDR3 loop reads CASSFYVYEQFF. CDR3 sequence (DNA): TGTGCCAGCAGTTTCTACGTATATGAGCAGTTCTTC.

The J gene is TRBJ1-1, the V gene TRBV19, with 8 bases aligning to TRBD1. Germline lookup yields CDR1 LNHDA and CDR2 SQIVND (reference sequence). Losses at the gene ends were 6 bases for V and 11 bases for J; bases not matched to a gene: 8. CDR3 length: 12 amino acids. CDR3 protein: CASSLQGGRAFF. The CDR3 nucleotides read TGTGCCAGTAGCCTACAGGGGGGTAGGGCTTTCTTT.

The chain has TRBV6-1 and TRBJ2-1; possibly TRBD1 for D (5 bases). This CDR3 contains 14 residues. V was pared by 7 bases and J by 5 bases, with 15 bases between. Germline CDR1 is MNHNS and CDR2 is SASEGT. For the CDR3, the DNA is TGTGCCAGCATAAGGGGTACTGGGAACAATGAGCAGTTCTTC. Translating gives CASIRGTGNNEQFF.

This clone was seen a few times. This sequence joins TRBV6-5 and TRBJ2-2; tentatively, D is TRBD2 (5 bases). From germline, CDR1 is MNHEY and CDR2 SVGAGI. Trimming left V 5 bases short and J 6 bases short, with 13 bases between. CDR3 size: 14 residues. The CDR3 loop is CASSPSGEAGELFF. In nucleotides, the CDR3 is TGTGCCAGCAGTCCGAGCGGAGAGGCCGGGGAGCTGTTTTTT.

This chain uses TRBV11-3 with TRBJ2-1; D possibly corresponds to TRBD2 (6 bases). Germline V lookup: CDR1 SGHNT, CDR2 YENEEA. This CDR3 contains 17 residues. Trimming removed 1 base at V and 8 bases at J, with 21 bases between. The CDR3 region is CASSLVGGTFPAHEQFF. CDR3 nucleotide sequence: TGTGCCAGCAGCTTAGTAGGAGGGACTTTCCCAGCCCATGAGCAGTTCTTC.

V usage is TRBV19 and J usage is TRBJ2-1; 11 nucleotides agree with TRBD1. The V gene's germline CDR1 is LNHDA and CDR2 SQIVND (reference sequence). With V trimmed by 2 bases and J by 8 bases, 5 bases remained unmatched. CDR3 size: 15 residues. Here the CDR3 reads CASSIPGQGGYEQFF. DNA for the CDR3: TGTGCCAGTAGTATACCGGGACAGGGGGGGTATGAGCAGTTCTTC.

This sequence joins TRBV5-1 and TRBJ2-3, with TRBD2 as a possible D gene (6 bases). Germline V CDR1 and CDR2: SGHRS, YFSETQ. V shed 1 base and J shed 5 bases, with 14 bases lying between them. CDR3 length: 15 amino acids. CDR3 sequence (DNA): TGCGCCAGCAGCTTGTTGCAGGCCGGGGGAGATACGCAGTATTTT. The encoded protein is CASSLLQAGGDTQYF.

The chain carries TRBV10-1 and TRBJ2-7; TRBD2 matches 7 bases. The CDR3 is made up of 13 amino acids. Per the germline V gene, CDR1 is WNHNN and CDR2 is SYGVQD (reference sequence). V trimming: 2 bases; J trimming: 4 bases; junction bases outside the gene matches: 2. The CDR3 DNA reads TGCGCCAGCAGTGAGGGGAGGGGTTACGAGCAGTACTTC. Amino acid sequence: CASSEGRGYEQYF.